There are a few counts of the clone carrying this TCR beta chain. The same CDR3 arises from other DNA sequences in this sample as well. Germline V gives CDR1 LNHDA, CDR2 SQIVND (reference sequence). Deletions cut 3 bases from V and 5 bases from J, with 7 bases between. The CDR3 totals 12 residues. These data are taken from a study of blood T cell repertoires in COVID-19. Original processing notes: Estimation of nucleated cell counts was performed using reference gene primer amplification. Sequencing used immunoSEQ multiplex PCR; TCRdb keeps in-frame clones, though not all of them. Clonal size and the V and J genes are those of that table, whereas D and trimming came from the DNA. This table holds approximately 240,000 clones, about 80% found once.

The rearrangement links TRBV19 to TRBJ1-1; TRBD1 might be the D (5 bases). This sequence originates from a woman in her fifties or sixties with acute or convalescent COVID-19. Material for sequencing was peripheral blood. The CDR3 sequence is CASSMGLTEAFF. The CDR3 DNA reads as TGTGCCAGTAGTATGGGGCTGACTGAAGCTTTCTTT.